This T cell receptor (beta chain) originates from a study of blood T cell repertoires in COVID-19. Whole-study context: Samples came from the United States, Italy and Spain, spanning acute and convalescent COVID-19.

As regards this clone: This same CDR3 is encoded by further DNA sequences in the sample.

In the study's own analysis: The authors estimated nucleated cell counts from reference gene primer amplification. Repertoires were generated with immunoSEQ multiplex PCR, while TCRdb's copy carries only in-frame clones and drops some. From that table come the V and J calls and clone size; the DNA was used to work out D and trimming. The profile shows more than 150,000 clones, more than 70% of them singletons. V was clipped by 0 bases and J by 2 bases, with 4 bases between them. The CDR3 sequence is 13 residues long. Germline V gives CDR1 KGHSH, CDR2 LQKENI. V gene TRBV18 combines with J gene TRBJ2-5; D gene ambiguous. The sequence was obtained from a woman older than 75 with active or convalescent COVID-19. Source material: peripheral blood. CDR3 residues: CASSPPSQETQYF. CDR3 nucleotide sequence: TGTGCCAGCTCACCACCCAGTCAAGAGACCCAGTACTTC.